This T cell receptor beta chain was identified in a study of blood T cell repertoires in COVID-19. Original processing methods: Estimation of nucleated cell counts was performed using reference gene primer amplification. The method was immunoSEQ multiplex PCR; TCRdb's version includes in-frame clones alone and lacks a portion of them. V and J calls and clone size are those listed in that table; D and trimming were worked out from the DNA. This sample has some 200,000 clones, with about 80% found just once. Germline V gives CDR1 SGHTA, CDR2 FQGNSA. The CDR3 has 17 residues. V was clipped by 1 base and J by 2 bases; unmatched bases: 9.

The sample comprised peripheral blood. The rearrangement links TRBV7-2 to TRBJ2-7; 9 bases line up with TRBD1. The origin of this receptor is a man aged 25-45 years with active or convalescent COVID-19. The CDR3 DNA sequence: TGTGCCAGCAGCTTAGAAGGGGGGACAGGGTACACCTACGAGCAGTACGTC. It yields the protein CASSLEGGTGYTYEQYV.